This TCR beta chain was obtained from a study of T cell repertoires in cytomegalovirus infection. Study as a whole: It can be stated that public TCR beta signatures indicated CMV infection as well as a matching HLA type.

This clonotype has more than one count but fewer than ten. Its target is not known. V was trimmed by 2 bases and J by 1 base, leaving 9 bases between them. This CDR3 contains 16 residues. CDR1 is SGHAT, CDR2 FQDESV, per germline (reference sequence). General study results and limits: CMV-specific HLA-C-restricted TCR beta clonotypes dominated the ex vivo response. Cumulated frequencies of public TCR beta families served to identify carriers of CMV plus the relevant HLA.

TCRdb recomputed calls from the reads with MiXCR, one row per CDR3 protein. The sample includes 740,000 or so distinct CDR3 sequences, 35% of them seen just once. This receptor was taken from a human donor in good health (CMV status not recorded). Some clones in this sample may be carry-over from other donors' samples. Material for sequencing was PBMCs. V is TRBV11-1 and J is TRBJ2-6; D is undetermined. The CDR3 DNA follows: TGTGCCAGCAGCTTATTTTTTGGTTCTGGGGCCAACGTCCTGACTTTC. It encodes CASSLFFGSGANVLTF.